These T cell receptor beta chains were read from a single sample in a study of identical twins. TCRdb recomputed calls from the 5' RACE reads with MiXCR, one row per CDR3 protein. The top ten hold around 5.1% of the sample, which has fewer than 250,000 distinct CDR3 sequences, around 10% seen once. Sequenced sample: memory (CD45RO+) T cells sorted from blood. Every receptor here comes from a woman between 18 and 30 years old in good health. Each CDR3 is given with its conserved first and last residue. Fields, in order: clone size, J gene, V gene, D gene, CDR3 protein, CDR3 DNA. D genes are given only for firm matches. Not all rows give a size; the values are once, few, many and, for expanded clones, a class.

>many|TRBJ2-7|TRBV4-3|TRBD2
CASSQDLAGGYEQYF
TGCGCCAGCAGCCAAGATCTAGCGGGAGGGTACGAGCAGTACTTC
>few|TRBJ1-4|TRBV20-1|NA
CSARDILGATNEKLFF
TGCAGTGCTAGAGATATTTTAGGGGCAACTAATGAAAAACTGTTTTTT
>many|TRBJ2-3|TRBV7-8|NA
CASSLAPHTQYF
TGTGCCAGCAGCTTAGCCCCCCATACGCAGTATTTT
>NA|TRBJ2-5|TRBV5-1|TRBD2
CASSLAPGLAGYQETQYF
TGCGCCAGCAGCTTGGCCCCGGGACTAGCGGGGTACCAAGAGACCCAGTACTTC
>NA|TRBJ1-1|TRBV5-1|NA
CASSLGGSLNTEAFF
TGCGCCAGCAGCTTGGGGGGGAGCTTGAACACTGAAGCTTTCTTT
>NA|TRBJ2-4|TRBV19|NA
CASSIGGRVDIQYF
TGTGCCAGTAGTATCGGTGGCAGGGTGGACATTCAGTACTTC
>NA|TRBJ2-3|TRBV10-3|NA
CAISESGRDFHF
TGTGCCATCAGTGAGTCCGGCCGGGACTTCCATTTT
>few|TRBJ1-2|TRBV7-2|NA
CASSFNQYGYTF
TGTGCCAGCAGCTTCAATCAGTATGGCTACACCTTC
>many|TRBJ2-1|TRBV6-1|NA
CASTRGREYNEQFF
TGTGCCAGCACCAGAGGTAGGGAGTACAATGAGCAGTTCTTC
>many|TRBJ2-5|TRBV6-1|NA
CASSRQRQETQYF
TGTGCCAGCAGTCGACAGCGACAAGAGACCCAGTACTTC
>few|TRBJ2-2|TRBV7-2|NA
CASSAASNTGELFF
TGTGCCAGCAGCGCTGCTTCGAACACCGGGGAGCTGTTTTTT
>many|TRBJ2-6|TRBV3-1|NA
CASSQGNRASGANVLTF
TGTGCCAGCAGCCAAGGAAATAGAGCCTCTGGGGCCAACGTCCTGACTTTC
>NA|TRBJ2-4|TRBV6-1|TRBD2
CASTRGGGFLDIQYF
TGTGCCAGCACAAGGGGCGGGGGGTTTCTGGACATTCAGTACTTC
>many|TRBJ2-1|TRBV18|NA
CASSPELESDEQFF
TGTGCCAGCTCACCGGAACTAGAGAGCGATGAGCAGTTCTTC
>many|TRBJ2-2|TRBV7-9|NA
CASSLRDLSGTGELFF
TGTGCCAGCAGCTTAAGGGACCTGTCGGGCACCGGGGAGCTGTTTTTT
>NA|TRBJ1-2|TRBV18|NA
CASSPSTTGAIYGYTF
TGTGCCAGCTCACCATCAACAACCGGAGCCATCTATGGCTACACCTTC
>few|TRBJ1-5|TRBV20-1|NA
CSAVRGGFQPQHF
TGCAGTGCTGTACGGGGTGGCTTTCAGCCCCAGCATTTT
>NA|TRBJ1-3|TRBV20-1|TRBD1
CSAREDRVDTIYF
TGCAGTGCTAGGGAAGACAGGGTAGACACCATATATTTT
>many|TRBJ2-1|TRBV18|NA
CASSPGTGGAYNEQFF
TGTGCCAGCTCACCCGGGACTGGCGGAGCCTACAATGAGCAGTTCTTC
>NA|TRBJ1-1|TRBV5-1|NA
CASSAGRTMNTEAFF
TGCGCCAGCAGTGCGGGACGGACCATGAACACTGAAGCTTTCTTT
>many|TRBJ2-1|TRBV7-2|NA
CASSLHNEQFF
TGTGCCAGCAGCTTGCACAATGAGCAGTTCTTC
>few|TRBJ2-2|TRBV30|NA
CAWTTWNTGELFF
TGTGCCTGGACCACTTGGAACACCGGGGAGCTGTTTTTT
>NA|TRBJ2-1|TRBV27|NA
CASKTGDEQFF
TGTGCCAGCAAGACTGGCGATGAGCAGTTCTTC
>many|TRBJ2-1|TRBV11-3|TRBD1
CASSFSSGQGVYEQFF
TGTGCCAGCAGCTTTTCTTCGGGACAGGGTGTTTATGAGCAGTTCTTC
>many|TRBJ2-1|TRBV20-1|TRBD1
CSARDLGDRADNEQFF
TGCAGTGCTAGAGATCTGGGAGACAGGGCGGACAATGAGCAGTTCTTC
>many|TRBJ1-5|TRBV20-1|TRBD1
CSATPGTGEVQPQHF
TGCAGTGCTACACCCGGGACAGGGGAGGTTCAGCCCCAGCATTTT
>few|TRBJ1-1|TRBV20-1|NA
CSVDGDYTEAFF
TGCAGTGTCGACGGAGACTACACTGAAGCTTTCTTT
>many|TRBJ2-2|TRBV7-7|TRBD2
CASSLASGRIPGELFF
TGTGCCAGCAGCTTAGCGAGCGGGAGGATCCCCGGGGAGCTGTTTTTT
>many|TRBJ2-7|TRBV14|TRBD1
CASSQGTGLYEQYF
TGTGCCAGCAGCCAGGGGACAGGGCTCTACGAGCAGTACTTC
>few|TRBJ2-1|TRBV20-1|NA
CSASLISSEQFF
TGCAGTGCTAGCTTAATAAGTAGTGAGCAGTTCTTC
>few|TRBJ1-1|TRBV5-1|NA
CASSSEVEGRAFF
TGCGCCAGCAGCTCGGAGGTAGAGGGGAGAGCTTTCTTT
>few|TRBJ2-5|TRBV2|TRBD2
CASSVLGAGGLGTQYF
TGTGCCAGCAGTGTTTTAGGAGCGGGAGGCCTGGGGACCCAGTACTTC
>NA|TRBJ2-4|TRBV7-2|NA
CASSSLDREGNIQYF
TGTGCCAGCAGCTCACTAGACAGGGAGGGTAACATTCAGTACTTC
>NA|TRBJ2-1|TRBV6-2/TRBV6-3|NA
CASRHGTVTYNEQFF
TGTGCCAGCAGACACGGGACTGTTACCTACAATGAGCAGTTCTTC
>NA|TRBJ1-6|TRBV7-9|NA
CASSTRVSPLHF
TGTGCCAGCAGCACCAGGGTTTCACCCCTCCACTTT
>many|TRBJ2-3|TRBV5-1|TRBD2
CASSFGAGSTDTQYF
TGCGCCAGCAGCTTTGGAGCGGGGTCGACAGATACGCAGTATTTT
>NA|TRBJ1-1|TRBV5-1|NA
CASSATGASGTEAFF
TGCGCCAGCAGCGCGACAGGCGCCTCCGGCACTGAAGCTTTCTTT
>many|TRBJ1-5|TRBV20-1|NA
CSAPIGGGGGQPQHF
TGCAGTGCACCTATTGGTGGGGGTGGAGGTCAGCCCCAGCATTTT
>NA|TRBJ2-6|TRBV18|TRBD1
CASSLATGLTNVLTF
TGTGCCAGCTCATTAGCGACAGGGCTAACCAACGTCCTGACTTTC
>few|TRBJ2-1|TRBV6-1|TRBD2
CASRGAGGTYNEQFF
TGTGCCAGCAGAGGAGCGGGGGGCACCTACAATGAGCAGTTCTTC
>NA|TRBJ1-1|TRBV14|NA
CASSPYPRTEAFF
TGTGCCAGCAGCCCATATCCTCGCACTGAAGCTTTCTTT
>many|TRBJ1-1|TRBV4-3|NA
CASSQVPRTEAFF
TGCGCCAGCAGCCAAGTCCCCAGAACTGAAGCTTTCTTT
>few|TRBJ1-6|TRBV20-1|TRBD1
CSARTGVSNSPLHF
TGCAGTGCTAGAACAGGGGTGAGTAATTCACCCCTCCACTTT
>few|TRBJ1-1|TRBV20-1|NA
CSARDGRRETEAFF
TGCAGTGCTAGAGATGGTCGCAGGGAGACTGAAGCTTTCTTT
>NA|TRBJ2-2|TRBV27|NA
CASRRTTGELFF
TGTGCCAGCAGGAGAACCACCGGGGAGCTGTTTTTT
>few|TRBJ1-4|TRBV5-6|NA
CASSLTLTNEKLFF
TGTGCCAGCAGCTTGACCTTAACTAATGAAAAACTGTTTTTT
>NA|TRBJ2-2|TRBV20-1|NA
CSAKLGPGELFF
TGCAGTGCTAAACTCGGACCCGGGGAGCTGTTTTTT
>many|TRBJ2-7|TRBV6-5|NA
CASSYSPGLYEQYF
TGTGCCAGCAGTTACAGTCCAGGTCTCTACGAGCAGTACTTC
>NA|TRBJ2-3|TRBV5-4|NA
CASSFQGSHNTQYF
TGTGCCAGCAGCTTTCAAGGGTCCCATAATACGCAGTATTTT
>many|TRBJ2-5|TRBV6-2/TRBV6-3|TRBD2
CASTQGLAGYQETQYF
TGTGCCAGCACCCAAGGACTAGCGGGGTACCAAGAGACCCAGTACTTC
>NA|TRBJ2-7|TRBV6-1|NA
CASTWSGSSYEQYF
TGTGCCAGCACCTGGAGCGGTAGCTCCTACGAGCAGTACTTC
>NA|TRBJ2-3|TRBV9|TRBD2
CASSVSGRSDTQYF
TGTGCCAGCAGCGTTAGCGGGAGGTCAGATACGCAGTATTTT